This T cell receptor (beta chain) was sequenced for a study of T cell clonality in common variable immunodeficiency. Study-level results: Common variable immunodeficiency TCR beta sequences reportedly had fewer deletions and N-nucleotide insertions.

CDR1 MNHEY and CDR2 SVGEGT come from the germline V gene. V gave up 8 bases and J gave up 4 bases, with 17 bases separating them. The CDR3 contains 14 residues. Data came from immunoSEQ multiplex PCR; TCRdb stores just in-frame clones and leaves some out. Listed here are tens of thousands of clones without any singletons, the top ten holding just under 30%. In regard to this clone: What it binds is unknown. The CDR3 goes on 3 residues after the read ends, and that part is filled in from the germline J gene.

The TCR comes from a human donor with common variable immunodeficiency. Sequencing was carried out using peripheral blood mononuclear cells. The rearrangement joins TRBV6-2 or TRBV6-3 to TRBJ1-1, with unresolved D. The CDR3 spells CASLGDSPFTEAFF. The covered CDR3 bases are TGTGCCAGCCTAGGAGATAGTCCCTTCACTGAA.